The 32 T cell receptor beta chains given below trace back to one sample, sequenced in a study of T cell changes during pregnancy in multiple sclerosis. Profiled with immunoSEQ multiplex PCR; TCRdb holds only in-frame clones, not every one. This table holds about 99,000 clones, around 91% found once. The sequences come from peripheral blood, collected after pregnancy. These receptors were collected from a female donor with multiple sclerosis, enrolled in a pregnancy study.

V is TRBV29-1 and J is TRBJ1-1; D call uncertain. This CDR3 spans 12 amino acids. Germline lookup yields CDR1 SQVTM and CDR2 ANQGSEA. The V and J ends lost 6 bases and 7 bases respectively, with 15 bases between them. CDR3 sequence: CSVFSTSGEAFF. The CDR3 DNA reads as TGCAGCGTCTTTTCGACGTCAGGTGAAGCTTTCTTT.

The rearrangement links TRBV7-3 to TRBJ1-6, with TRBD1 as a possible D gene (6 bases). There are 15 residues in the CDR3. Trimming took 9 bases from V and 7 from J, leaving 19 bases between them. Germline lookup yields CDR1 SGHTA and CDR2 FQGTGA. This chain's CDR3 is CASGRGGRRNSPLHF. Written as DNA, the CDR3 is TGTGCCAGTGGGCGCGGGGGGCGAAGGAATTCACCCCTCCACTTT.

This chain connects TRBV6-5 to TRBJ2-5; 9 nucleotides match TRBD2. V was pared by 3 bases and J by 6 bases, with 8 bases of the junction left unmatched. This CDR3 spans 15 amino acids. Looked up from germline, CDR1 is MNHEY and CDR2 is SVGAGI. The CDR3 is CASSYRLAVGQTQYF. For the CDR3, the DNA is TGTGCCAGCAGTTATCGACTAGCGGTAGGGCAGACCCAGTACTTC.

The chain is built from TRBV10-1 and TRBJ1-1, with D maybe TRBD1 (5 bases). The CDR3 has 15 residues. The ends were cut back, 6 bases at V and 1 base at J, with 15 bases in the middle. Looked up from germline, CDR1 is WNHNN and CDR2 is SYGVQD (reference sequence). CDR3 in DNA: TGCGCCAGCAGGAGAGCCGCGGGGCGGAACACTGAAGCTTTCTTT. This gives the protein CASRRAAGRNTEAFF.

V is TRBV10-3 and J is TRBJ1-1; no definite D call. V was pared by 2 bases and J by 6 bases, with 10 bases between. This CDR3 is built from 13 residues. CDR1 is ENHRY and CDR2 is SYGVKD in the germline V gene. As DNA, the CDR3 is TGTGCCATCAGTGAGGGCCGCCAGGCTGAAGCTTTCTTT. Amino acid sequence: CAISEGRQAEAFF.

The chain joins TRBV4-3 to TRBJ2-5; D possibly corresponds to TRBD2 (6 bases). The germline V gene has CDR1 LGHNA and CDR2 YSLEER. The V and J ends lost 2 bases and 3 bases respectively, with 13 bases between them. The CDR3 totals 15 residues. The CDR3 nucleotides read TGCGCCAGCAGCCAACTGCCGGGACTGAAAGAGACCCAGTACTTC. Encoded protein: CASSQLPGLKETQYF.

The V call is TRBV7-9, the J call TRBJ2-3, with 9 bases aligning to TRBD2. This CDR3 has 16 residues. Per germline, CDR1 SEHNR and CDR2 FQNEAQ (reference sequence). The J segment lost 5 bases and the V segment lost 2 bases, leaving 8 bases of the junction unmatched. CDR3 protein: CASSLLAGGRGDTQYF. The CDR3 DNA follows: TGTGCCAGCAGCTTACTGGCGGGAGGGAGGGGAGATACGCAGTATTTT.

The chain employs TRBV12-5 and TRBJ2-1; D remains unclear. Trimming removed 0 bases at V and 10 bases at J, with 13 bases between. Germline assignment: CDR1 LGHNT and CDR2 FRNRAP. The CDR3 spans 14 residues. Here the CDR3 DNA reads TGTGCTAGTGGTTTGGTACTAACGGCGAGGGAGCAGTTCTTC. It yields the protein CASGLVLTAREQFF.

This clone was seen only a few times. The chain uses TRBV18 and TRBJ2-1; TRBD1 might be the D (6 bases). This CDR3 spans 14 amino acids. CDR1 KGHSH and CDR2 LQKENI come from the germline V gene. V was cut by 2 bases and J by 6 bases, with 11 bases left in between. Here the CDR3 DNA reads TGTGCCAGCTCACCAGACACAGGGACCAATGAGCAGTTCTTC. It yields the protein CASSPDTGTNEQFF.

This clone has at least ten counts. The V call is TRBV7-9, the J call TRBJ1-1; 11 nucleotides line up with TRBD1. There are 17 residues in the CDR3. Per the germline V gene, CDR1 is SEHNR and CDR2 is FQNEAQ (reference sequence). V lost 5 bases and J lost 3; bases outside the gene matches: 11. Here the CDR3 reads CASSPGTGGVTDTEAFF. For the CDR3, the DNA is TGTGCCAGCAGCCCAGGGACAGGGGGAGTGACAGACACTGAAGCTTTCTTT.

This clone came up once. The CDR3 sequence: CASSPGQGETQYF. The CDR3 DNA reads TGTGCCAGCAGCCCTGGACAGGGAGAGACCCAGTACTTC. The rearrangement links TRBV7-3 to TRBJ2-5; 8 bases map to TRBD1. With V trimmed by 5 bases and J by 4 bases, 3 bases remained unmatched. The CDR3 length is 13 residues. Germline V gene sequence: CDR1 SGHTA, CDR2 FQGTGA.

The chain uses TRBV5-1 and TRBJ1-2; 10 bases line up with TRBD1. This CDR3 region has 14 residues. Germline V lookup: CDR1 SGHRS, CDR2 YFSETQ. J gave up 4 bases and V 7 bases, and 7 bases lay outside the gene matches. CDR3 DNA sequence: TGCGCCAGCTCCCGAGGGGACAGGGGCTATGGCTACACCTTC. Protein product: CASSRGDRGYGYTF.

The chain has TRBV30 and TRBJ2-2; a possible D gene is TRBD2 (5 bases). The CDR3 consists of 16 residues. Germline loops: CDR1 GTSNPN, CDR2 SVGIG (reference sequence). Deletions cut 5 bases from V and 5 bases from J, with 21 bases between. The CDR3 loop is CAWGPWATPGTGELFF. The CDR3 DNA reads TGTGCCTGGGGGCCCTGGGCCACCCCGGGGACCGGGGAGCTGTTTTTT.

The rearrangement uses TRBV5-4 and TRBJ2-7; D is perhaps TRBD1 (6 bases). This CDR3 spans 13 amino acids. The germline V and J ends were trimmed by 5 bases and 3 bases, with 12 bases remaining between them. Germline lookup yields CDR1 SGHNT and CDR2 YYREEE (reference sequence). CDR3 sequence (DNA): TGTGCCAGCAGAACAGGGTCAGACTACGAGCAGTACTTC. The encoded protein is CASRTGSDYEQYF.

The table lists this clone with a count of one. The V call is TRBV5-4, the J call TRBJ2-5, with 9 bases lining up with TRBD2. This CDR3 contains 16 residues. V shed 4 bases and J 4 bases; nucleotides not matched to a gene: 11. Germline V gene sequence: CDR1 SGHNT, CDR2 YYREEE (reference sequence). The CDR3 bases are TGTGCCAGCAGCCGTAGCGGGGGAGGCCGGAGAGAGACCCAGTACTTC. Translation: CASSRSGGGRRETQYF.

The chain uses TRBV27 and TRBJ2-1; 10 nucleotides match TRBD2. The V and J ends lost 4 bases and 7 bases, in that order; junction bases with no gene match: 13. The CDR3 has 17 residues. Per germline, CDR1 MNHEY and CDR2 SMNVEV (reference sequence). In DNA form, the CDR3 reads TGTGCCAGCAGTTCACCCATGGCAGCGGGAGGGGGGAATGAGCAGTTCTTC. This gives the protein CASSSPMAAGGGNEQFF.

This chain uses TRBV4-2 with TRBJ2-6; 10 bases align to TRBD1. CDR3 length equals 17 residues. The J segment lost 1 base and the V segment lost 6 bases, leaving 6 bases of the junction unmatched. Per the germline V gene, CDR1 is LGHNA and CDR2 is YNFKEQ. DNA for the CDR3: TGTGCCAGCAGTACCGGGACAGGGGTTTCTGGGGCCAACGTCCTGACTTTC. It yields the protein CASSTGTGVSGANVLTF.

The CDR3 protein is CATPREVQFF. For the CDR3, the DNA is TGTGCCACCCCCCGGGAGGTCCAGTTCTTC. This chain connects TRBV6-9 to TRBJ2-1; 7 positions agree with TRBD2. The CDR3 length is 10 residues. Germline V lookup: CDR1 MNHGY, CDR2 SVAAGI. After removal of 10 bases from V and 13 bases from J, the junction contained 7 bases not matched to a gene.

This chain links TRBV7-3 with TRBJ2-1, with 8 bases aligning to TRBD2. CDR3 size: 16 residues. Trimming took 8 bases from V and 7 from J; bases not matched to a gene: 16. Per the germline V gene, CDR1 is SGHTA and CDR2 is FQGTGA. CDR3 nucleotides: TGTGCCAGCGGCAACGGCGGGGGGTTCGATGTGAATGAGCAGTTCTTC. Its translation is CASGNGGGFDVNEQFF.

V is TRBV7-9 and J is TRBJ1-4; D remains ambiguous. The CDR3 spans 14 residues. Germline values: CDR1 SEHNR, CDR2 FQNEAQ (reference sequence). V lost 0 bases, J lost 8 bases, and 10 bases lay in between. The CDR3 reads CASSLAAGAEKLFF. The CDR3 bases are TGTGCCAGCAGCTTAGCCGCAGGCGCCGAAAAACTGTTTTTT.

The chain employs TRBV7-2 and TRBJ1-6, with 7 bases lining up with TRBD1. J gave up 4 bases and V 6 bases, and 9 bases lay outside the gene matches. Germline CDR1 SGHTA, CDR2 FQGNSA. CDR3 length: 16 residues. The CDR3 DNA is TGTGCCAGCAGTCTAACAGGGGCCAATTATAATTCACCCCTCCACTTT. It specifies CASSLTGANYNSPLHF.

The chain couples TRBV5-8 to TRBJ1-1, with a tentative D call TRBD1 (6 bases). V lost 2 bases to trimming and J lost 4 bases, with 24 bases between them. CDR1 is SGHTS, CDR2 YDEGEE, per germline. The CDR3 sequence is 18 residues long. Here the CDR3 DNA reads TGTGCCAGCAGCTTTAGAGTTTCGGGACAAGGGAGGGGCACTGAAGCTTTCTTT. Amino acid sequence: CASSFRVSGQGRGTEAFF.

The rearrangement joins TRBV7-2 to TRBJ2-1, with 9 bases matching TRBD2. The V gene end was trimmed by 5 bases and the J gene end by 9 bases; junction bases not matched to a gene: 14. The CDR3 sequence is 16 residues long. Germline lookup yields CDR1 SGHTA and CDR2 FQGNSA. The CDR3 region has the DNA TGTGCCAGCAGCCCAAGCCCTAGCGGGAAGTTGTTTGAGCAGTTCTTC. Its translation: CASSPSPSGKLFEQFF.

CDR3 sequence: CASSQDFGRDNGYTF. The DNA of the CDR3 is TGTGCCAGCAGCCAAGATTTCGGCAGGGACAATGGCTACACCTTC. The genes are TRBV4-2 and TRBJ1-2, with D maybe TRBD1 (6 bases). V lost 0 bases, J lost 6 bases, and 14 bases lay in between. The CDR3 is made up of 15 amino acids. Germline V lookup: CDR1 LGHNA, CDR2 YNFKEQ.

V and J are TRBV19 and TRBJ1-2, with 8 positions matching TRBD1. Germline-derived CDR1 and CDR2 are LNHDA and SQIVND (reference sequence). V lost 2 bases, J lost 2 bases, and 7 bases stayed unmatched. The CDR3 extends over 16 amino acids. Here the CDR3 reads CASSIRGQGENYGYTF. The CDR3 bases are TGTGCCAGTAGTATACGAGGACAGGGTGAGAACTATGGCTACACCTTC.

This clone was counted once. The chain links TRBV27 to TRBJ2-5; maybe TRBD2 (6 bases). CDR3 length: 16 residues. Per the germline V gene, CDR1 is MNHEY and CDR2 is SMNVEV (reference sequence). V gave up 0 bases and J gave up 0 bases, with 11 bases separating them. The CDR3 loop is CASSLSGGPYQETQYF. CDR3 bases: TGTGCCAGCAGTTTATCCGGGGGACCATACCAAGAGACCCAGTACTTC.

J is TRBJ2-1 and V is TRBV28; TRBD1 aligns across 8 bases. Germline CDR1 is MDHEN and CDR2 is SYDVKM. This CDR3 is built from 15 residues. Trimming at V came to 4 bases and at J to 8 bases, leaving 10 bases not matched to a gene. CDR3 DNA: TGTGCCAGCAGTTCGATAGGGACAGGTCAGCATGAGCAGTTCTTC. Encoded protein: CASSSIGTGQHEQFF.

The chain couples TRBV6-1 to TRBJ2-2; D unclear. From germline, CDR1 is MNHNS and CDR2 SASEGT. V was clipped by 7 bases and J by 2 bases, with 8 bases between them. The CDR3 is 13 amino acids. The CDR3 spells CASIRANTGELFF. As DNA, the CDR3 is TGTGCCAGCATTCGAGCCAACACCGGGGAGCTGTTTTTT.

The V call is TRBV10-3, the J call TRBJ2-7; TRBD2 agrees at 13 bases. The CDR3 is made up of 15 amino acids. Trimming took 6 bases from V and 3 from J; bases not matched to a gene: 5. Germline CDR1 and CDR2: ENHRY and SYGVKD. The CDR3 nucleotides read TGTGCCATCAGACCGACTAGCGGGGGGCACTACGAGCAGTACTTC. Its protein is CAIRPTSGGHYEQYF.

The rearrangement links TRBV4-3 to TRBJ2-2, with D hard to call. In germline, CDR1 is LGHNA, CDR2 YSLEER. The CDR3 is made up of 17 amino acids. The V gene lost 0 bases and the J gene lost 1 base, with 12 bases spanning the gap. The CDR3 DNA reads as TGCGCCAGCAGCCAAGAATCAGCGACTCAGAACACCGGGGAGCTGTTTTTT. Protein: CASSQESATQNTGELFF.

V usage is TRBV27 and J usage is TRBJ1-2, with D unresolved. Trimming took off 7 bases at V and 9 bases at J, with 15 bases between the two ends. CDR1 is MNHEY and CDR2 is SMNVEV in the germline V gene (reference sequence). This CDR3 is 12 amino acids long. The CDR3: CASTLGLVSYTF. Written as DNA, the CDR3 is TGTGCCAGCACCTTGGGCCTGGTTAGCTACACCTTC.

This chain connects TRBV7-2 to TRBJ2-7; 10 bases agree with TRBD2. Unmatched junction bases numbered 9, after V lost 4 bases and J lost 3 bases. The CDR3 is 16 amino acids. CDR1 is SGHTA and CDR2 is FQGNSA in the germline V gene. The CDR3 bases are TGTGCCAGCAGCTCCGAGGTTAGCGGGGGGTTCTACGAGCAGTACTTC. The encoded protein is CASSSEVSGGFYEQYF.